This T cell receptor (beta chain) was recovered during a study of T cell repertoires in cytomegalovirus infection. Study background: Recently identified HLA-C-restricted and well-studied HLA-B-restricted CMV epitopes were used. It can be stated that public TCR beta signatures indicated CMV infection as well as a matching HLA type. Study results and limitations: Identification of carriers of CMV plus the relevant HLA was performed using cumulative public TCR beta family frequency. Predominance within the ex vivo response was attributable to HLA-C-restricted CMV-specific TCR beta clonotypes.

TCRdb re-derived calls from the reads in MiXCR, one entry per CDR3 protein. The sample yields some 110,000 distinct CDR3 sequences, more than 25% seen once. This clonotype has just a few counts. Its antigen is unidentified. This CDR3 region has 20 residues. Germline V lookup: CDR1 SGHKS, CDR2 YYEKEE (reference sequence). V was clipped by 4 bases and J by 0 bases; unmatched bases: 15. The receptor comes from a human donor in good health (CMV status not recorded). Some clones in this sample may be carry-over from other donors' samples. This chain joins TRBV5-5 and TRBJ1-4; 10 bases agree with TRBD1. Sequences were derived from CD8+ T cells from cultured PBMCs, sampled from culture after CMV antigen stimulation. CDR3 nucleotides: TGTGCCAGCAGCCGCCTAGAACACCGGACAGGGGGGGCAACTAATGAAAAACTGTTTTTT. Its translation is CASSRLEHRTGGATNEKLFF.